This TCR beta chain was sequenced during a study of radiotherapy plus CTLA-4 blockade in lung cancer. The overall study: Objective responses were recorded in about a sixth of patients, with disease control recorded in around 30%.

Study results and limitations: An expansion of tumor-derived TCR clones occurred in blood after radiotherapy plus ipilimumab.

Germline V lookup: CDR1 LNHDA, CDR2 SQIVND (reference sequence). CDR3 length: 14 amino acids. V was cut by 6 bases and J by 4 bases, with 13 bases left in between. Worth noting for this clone: Its antigen is not known.

Using immunoSEQ multiplex PCR, the repertoire was profiled, and TCRdb retains in-frame clones only, with some absent. The sample includes about 66,000 clones, around 81% of them seen just once. Participants had chemo-refractory metastatic non-small-cell lung cancer and were treated with focal radiation plus ipilimumab CTLA-4 blockade. This rearrangement joins TRBV19 to TRBJ1-5; the D gene is possibly TRBD1 (5 bases). The receptor's source is a human donor with non-small cell lung cancer who had a partial response to radiotherapy plus ipilimumab. Source: peripheral blood, taken from a patient treated with radiotherapy plus ipilimumab. CDR3: CASSPGGKNQPQHF. For the CDR3, the DNA is TGTGCCAGTAGCCCCGGGGGAAAGAATCAGCCCCAGCATTTT.